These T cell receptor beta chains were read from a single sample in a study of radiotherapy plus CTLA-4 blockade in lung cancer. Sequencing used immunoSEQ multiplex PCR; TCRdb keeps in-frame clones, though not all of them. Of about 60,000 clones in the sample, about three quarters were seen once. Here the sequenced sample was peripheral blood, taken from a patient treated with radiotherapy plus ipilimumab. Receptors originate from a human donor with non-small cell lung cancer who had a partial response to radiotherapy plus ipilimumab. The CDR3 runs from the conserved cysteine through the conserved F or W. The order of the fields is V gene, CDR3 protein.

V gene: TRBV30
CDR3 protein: CAWSYLQGNEQYF

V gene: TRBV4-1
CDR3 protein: CASSRGTGWDTGELFF

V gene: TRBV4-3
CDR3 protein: CASSQAFGGGGEQYF

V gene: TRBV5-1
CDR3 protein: CASSIRQGGELFF

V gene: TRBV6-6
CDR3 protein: CASTPRVVNTGELFF

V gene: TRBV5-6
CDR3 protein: CASSLARGNGYTF

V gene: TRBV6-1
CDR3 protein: CASRRQGARETQYF

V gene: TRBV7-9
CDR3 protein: CASSLASSGKETQYF

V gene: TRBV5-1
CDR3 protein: CASSLDGRGHEQYF

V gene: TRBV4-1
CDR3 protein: CASSGRFGSYEQYF

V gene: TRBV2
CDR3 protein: CASFPARVNTEAFF

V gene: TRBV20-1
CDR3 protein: CSASLGAGYTF

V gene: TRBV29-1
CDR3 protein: CSVASGAKALEQYF

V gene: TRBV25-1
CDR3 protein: CASSEDFRGEQYF

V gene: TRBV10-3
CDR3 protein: CAISQERMINEQFF

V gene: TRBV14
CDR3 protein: CASSLRGNTIYF

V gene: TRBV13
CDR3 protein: CASSLGAGQGSDTQYF

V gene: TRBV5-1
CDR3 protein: CASSFSGGGQFF

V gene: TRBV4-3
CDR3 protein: CASSQGILGYGYTF

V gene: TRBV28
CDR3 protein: CASSWTDVNSPLHF

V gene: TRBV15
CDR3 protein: CATSRPGLAGGWGETQYF

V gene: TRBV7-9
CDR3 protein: CASSLRVDTYSGNTIYF

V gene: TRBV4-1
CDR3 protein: CASSQDGAGNIYGYTF

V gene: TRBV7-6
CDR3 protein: CATAWSGNTGELFF

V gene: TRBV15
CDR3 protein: CATSANRARGSGELFF

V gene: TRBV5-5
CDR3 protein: CASSLGSSGGADTQYF

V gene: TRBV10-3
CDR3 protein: CASRDRANQPQHF

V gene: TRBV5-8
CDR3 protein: CASSPLAGGPGEQFF

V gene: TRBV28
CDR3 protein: CASSVTGVLVEQYF

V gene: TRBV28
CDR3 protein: CASSLWDRGRNTEAFF

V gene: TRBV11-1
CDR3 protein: CASSFTGGYEQYF

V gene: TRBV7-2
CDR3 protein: CASSRLPPSYNEQFF

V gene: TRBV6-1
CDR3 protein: CASNIQGPGWEQYF

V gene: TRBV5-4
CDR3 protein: CASSLGAGEREKLFF